This T cell receptor (beta chain) was sequenced in a study of T cells after posttransplantation cyclophosphamide (dated by TCRdb to 2016 to 2018). Describing the broader study: Using TRB sequencing, the study followed how the T cell repertoire reconstituted after myeloablative bone marrow transplantation in which posttransplantation cyclophosphamide served as GVHD prophylaxis. Samples from a few dozen PTCy-treated patients and over 15 related bone marrow donors of those patients were subjected to antigen receptor sequencing. Public TRB sequences were queried against a database of over 3,000 sequences associated with responses to pathogens, tumor antigens, self-antigens and alloantigens. Blood from all 35 or so PTCy patients with 1-year posttransplant specimens was subjected to TRB sequencing. Up to 3 additional blood samples from 2 to 5.2 years after transplant were also TRB-sequenced in 3 patients, as was pretransplant blood from a handful of patients. Because TRA and TRB clonality were tightly correlated in fewer than 10 samples, subsequent TCR analyses were focused on TRB only. On the study overall, not on this receptor specifically: Donor-recipient similarity was low at 1-2 months but rose over the first year, and later blood repertoires were often dominated by donor CD8+ memory clones. The TRB repertoires of T cells infiltrating skin or GI tract showed only limited overlap with the TRB repertoires of T cells in blood. Across 45 patients, recipient CMV seropositivity and CMV reactivation were highly associated with TRB clonality; PTCy diversity was similar to CNI/methotrexate controls.

The treatment or condition label, read with the paper, signifies: high-dose cyclophosphamide on days +3 and +4 as single-agent GVHD prophylaxis. Patients in the PTCy group got busulfan and fludarabine conditioning, a marrow graft from a related or unrelated donor, and cyclophosphamide on days +3 and +4. The PTCy-treated patients were enrolled in a prospective multi-institutional clinical trial. Mononuclear cells from peripheral blood and bone marrow were separated by Ficoll-Hypaque density centrifugation and then cryopreserved. FACS on a FACSAria II was used to sort CD4+ and CD8+ T cells, including the naive and memory subsets. At the junction V is shortened by 6 bases and J by 0 bases; bases outside the gene matches: 9. The CDR3 spans 17 residues, from the cysteine through the phenylalanine. The only DNA kept is the CDR3, 51 bases in frame from the first base. As encoded in the germline V gene (reference sequence), CDR1 is LNHDA while CDR2 is SQIVND.

TRB sequencing was run on genomic DNA with either the immunoSEQ assay at survey resolution or the hsTCRB kit. The study's processing was this. The immunoSEQ software handled the initial read processing, while the LymphoSeq R package was used for the repertoire analyses. Clonality was computed as 1 minus normalized Shannon entropy, and a Gini coefficient was also calculated for each TRB dataset. To infer phenotypes in unsorted samples, TRB sequences from sorted subsets of the recipient or donor were mapped onto the unsorted samples of the same recipient. TCRdb limited this immuneACCESS table to in-frame rearrangements with V and J called. A share of clones is missing; checked studies link under half to unresolved V genes, and the rest is unexplained. V, J and clone size were drawn from that table, and D and trimming were deduced from the DNA. The sample table contains fewer than 13,000 clones; only one count was recorded for around 86% of them. The ten top clones hold 27% of the sample.

Points on this clone: Its antigen target is currently unknown. Nothing much larger sits one base from this clone, and base qualities are not available.

This chain is built from TRBV19 and TRBJ1-1; the junction holds 11 bases that match TRBD1. The source was CD4+ T cells sorted from PBMCs, collected after allogeneic stem cell transplant with posttransplant cyclophosphamide. The TCR was taken from a young adult male patient who received an allogeneic stem cell transplant from a related donor, was CMV-positive, and had acute GVHD only. After a transplant, some T cells may be the graft donor's own cells. The DNA sequence reads TGTGCCAGTAGACCCCGGGACAGGGGGTTTATGAACACTGAAGCTTTCTTT. This sequence encodes CASRPRDRGFMNTEAFF.